This TCR beta chain was sequenced during a study of T cells in localized non-small cell lung cancer. Germline CDR1 and CDR2: MGHRA and YSYEKL. This CDR3 has 12 amino acids. The V end lost 3 bases, the J end lost 3 bases, and 5 bases lay between the germline ends. Sequencing used immunoSEQ multiplex PCR; TCRdb keeps in-frame clones, though not all of them. The table records 70,000 to 75,000 clones, around 85% of them present only once. This clone was found a few times. Its specificity is not known. General observations from the study: Sequencing involved a lone tumor region, leaving heterogeneity possible. Longer overall survival was associated with a higher density of T cells in the blood. Uninvolved neighboring lung showed the greatest T cell clonality, exceeding tumor.

Source: peripheral blood, taken before any cancer treatment. The TCR was taken from an older female donor with stage I lung adenocarcinoma. This chain connects TRBV4-1 to TRBJ1-1; D perhaps matches TRBD1 (5 bases). The CDR3 is CASSHRDTEAFF. The CDR3 nucleotides read TGCGCCAGCAGCCACAGGGACACTGAAGCTTTCTTT.